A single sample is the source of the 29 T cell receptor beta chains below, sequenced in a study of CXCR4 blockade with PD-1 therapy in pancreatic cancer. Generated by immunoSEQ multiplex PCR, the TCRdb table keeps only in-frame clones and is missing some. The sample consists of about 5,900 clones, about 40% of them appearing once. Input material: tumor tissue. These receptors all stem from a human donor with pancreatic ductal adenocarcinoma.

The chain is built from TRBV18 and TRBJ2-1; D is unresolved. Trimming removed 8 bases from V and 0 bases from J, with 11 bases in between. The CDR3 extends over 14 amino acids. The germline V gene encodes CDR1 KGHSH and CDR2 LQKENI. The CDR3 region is CASLKPSSYNEQFF. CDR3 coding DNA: TGTGCCAGCCTCAAGCCCAGCTCCTACAATGAGCAGTTCTTC.

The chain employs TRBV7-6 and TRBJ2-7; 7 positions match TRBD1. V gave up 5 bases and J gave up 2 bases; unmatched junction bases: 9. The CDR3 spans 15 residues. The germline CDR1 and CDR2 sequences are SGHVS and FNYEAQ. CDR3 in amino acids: CASSQDQGQTYEQYF. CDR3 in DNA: TGTGCCAGCAGCCAAGATCAGGGACAGACCTACGAGCAGTACTTC.

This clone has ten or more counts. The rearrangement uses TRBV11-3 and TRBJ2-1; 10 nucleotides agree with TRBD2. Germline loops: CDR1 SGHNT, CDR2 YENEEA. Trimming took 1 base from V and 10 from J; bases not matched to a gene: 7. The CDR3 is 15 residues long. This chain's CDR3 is CASSLVSGRSGEQFF. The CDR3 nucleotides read TGTGCCAGCAGCTTAGTTAGCGGGAGGTCGGGAGAGCAGTTCTTC. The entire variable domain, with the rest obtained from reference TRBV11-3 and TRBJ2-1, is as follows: EAGVVQSPRYKIIEKKQPVAFWCNPISGHNTLYWYLQNLGQGPELLIRYENEEAVDDSQLPKDRFSAERLKGVDSTLKIQPAELGDSAVYLCASSLVSGRSGEQFFGPGTRLTVL.

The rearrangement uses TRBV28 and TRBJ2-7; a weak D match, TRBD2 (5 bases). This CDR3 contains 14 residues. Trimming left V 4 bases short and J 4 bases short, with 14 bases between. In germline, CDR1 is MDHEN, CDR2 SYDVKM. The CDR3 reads CASSSYLSGYEQYF. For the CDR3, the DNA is TGTGCCAGCAGTTCTTACCTATCGGGGTACGAGCAGTACTTC. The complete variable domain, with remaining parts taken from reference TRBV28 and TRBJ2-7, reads DVKVTQSSRYLVKRTGEKVFLECVQDMDHENMFWYRQDPGLGLRLIYFSYDVKMKEKGDIPEGYSVSREKKERFSLILESASTNQTSMYLCASSSYLSGYEQYFGPGTRLTVT.

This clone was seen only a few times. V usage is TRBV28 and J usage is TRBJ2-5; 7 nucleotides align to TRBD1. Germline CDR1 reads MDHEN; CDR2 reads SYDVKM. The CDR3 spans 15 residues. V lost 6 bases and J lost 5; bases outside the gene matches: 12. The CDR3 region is CASSRRTGGEETQYF. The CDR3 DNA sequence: TGTGCCAGCAGCCGACGGACAGGCGGTGAGGAGACCCAGTACTTC.

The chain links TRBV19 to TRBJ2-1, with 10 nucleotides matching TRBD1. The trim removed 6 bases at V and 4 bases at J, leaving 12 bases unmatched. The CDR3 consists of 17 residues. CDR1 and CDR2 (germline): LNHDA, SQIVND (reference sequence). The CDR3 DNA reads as TGTGCCAGTAGCCAACGCTTAGCGGGACAGGGGTACAATGAGCAGTTCTTC. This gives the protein CASSQRLAGQGYNEQFF.

CDR3 loop: CASSPRDLKNIQYF. The CDR3 coding sequence is TGTGCCAGTAGTCCCAGGGATTTAAAAAACATTCAGTACTTC. The chain employs TRBV19 and TRBJ2-4; the D gene is possibly TRBD1 (5 bases). Germline CDR1 and CDR2: LNHDA and SQIVND (reference sequence). The V and J ends lost 5 bases and 4 bases respectively, with 12 bases between them. CDR3 length equals 14 residues.

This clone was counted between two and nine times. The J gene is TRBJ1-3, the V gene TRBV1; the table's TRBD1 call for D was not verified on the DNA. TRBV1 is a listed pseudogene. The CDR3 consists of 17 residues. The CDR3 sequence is CASSPSGTGHSGNTIYF. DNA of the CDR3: TGCGCCAGCAGCCCCTCCGGGACAGGCCACTCTGGAAACACCATATATTTT.

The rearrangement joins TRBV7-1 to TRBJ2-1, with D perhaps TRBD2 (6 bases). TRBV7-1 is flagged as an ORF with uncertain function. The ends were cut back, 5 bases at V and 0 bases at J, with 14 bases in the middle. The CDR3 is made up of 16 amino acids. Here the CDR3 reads CASSPNAGSSYNEQFF. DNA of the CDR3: TGTGCCAGCAGCCCCAATGCGGGAAGCTCCTACAATGAGCAGTTCTTC.

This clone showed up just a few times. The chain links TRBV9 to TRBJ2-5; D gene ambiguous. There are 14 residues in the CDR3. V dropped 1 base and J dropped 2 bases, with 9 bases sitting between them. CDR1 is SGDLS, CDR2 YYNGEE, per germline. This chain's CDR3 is CASSVTERQETQYF. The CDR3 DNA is TGTGCCAGCAGCGTAACAGAGCGTCAAGAGACCCAGTACTTC.

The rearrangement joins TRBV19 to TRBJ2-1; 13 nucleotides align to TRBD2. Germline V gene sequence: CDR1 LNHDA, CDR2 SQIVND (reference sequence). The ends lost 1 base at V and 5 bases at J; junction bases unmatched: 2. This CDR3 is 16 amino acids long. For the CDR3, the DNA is TGTGCCAGTAGTATAGGACTAGCGGGAGGTAACAATGAGCAGTTCTTC. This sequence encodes CASSIGLAGGNNEQFF.

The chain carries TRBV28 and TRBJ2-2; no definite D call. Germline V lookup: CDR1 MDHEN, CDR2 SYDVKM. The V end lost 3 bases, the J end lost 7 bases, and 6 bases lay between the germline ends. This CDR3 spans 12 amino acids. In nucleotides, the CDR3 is TGTGCCAGCAGTTTTTTGGTCGGGGAGCTGTTTTTT. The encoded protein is CASSFLVGELFF. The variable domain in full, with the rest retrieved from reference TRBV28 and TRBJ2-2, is DVKVTQSSRYLVKRTGEKVFLECVQDMDHENMFWYRQDPGLGLRLIYFSYDVKMKEKGDIPEGYSVSREKKERFSLILESASTNQTSMYLCASSFLVGELFFGEGSRLTVL.

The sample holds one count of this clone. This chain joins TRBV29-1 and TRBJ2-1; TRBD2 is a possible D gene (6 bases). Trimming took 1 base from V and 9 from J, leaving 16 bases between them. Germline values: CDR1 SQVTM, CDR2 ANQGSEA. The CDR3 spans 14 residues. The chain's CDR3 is CSVEVGIPGAEQFF. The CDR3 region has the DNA TGCAGCGTTGAAGTGGGGATACCGGGAGCTGAGCAGTTCTTC.

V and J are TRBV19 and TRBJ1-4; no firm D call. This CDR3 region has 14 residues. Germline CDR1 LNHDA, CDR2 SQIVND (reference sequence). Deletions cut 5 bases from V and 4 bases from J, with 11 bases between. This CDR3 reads CASSSARVNEKLFF. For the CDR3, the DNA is TGTGCCAGTAGTTCGGCGCGCGTTAATGAAAAACTGTTTTTT.

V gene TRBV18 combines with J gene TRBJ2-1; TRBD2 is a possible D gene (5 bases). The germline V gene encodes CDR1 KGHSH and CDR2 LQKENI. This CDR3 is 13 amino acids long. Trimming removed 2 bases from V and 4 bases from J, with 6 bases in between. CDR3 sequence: CASSPREYNEQFF. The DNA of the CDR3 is TGTGCCAGCTCACCAAGGGAGTACAATGAGCAGTTCTTC.

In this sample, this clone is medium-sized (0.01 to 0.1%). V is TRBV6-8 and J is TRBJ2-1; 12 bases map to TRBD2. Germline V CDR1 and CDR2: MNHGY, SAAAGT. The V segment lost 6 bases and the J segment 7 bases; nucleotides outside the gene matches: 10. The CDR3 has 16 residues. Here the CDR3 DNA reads TGTGCCAGCAGCCGGCGACTAGCGGGAGTTCAGAATGAGCAGTTCTTC. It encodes CASSRRLAGVQNEQFF.

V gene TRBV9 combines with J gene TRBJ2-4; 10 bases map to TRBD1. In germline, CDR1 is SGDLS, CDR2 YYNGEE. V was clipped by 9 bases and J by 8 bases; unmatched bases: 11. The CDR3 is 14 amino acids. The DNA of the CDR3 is TGTGCCACCAAGGACAGGGGGAGTTTTGACATTCAGTACTTC. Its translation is CATKDRGSFDIQYF.

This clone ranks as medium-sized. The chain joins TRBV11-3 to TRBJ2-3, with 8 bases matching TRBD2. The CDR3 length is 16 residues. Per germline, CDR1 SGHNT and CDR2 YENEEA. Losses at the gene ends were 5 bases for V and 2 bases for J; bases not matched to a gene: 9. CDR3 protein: CASSLRLARDTDTQYF. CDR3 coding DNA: TGTGCCAGCAGCCTGAGACTAGCGAGGGACACAGATACGCAGTATTTT.

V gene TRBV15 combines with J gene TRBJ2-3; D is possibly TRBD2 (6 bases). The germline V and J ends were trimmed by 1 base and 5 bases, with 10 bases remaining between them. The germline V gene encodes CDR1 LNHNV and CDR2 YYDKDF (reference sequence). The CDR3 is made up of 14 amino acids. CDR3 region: CATSRANGRDTQYF. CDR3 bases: TGTGCCACCAGCAGAGCTAACGGGAGAGATACGCAGTATTTT.

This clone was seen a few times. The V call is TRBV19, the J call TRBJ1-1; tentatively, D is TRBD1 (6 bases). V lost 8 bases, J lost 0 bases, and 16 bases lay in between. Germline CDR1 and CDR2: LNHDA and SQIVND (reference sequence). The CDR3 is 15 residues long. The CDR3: CASSRDNLLNTEAFF. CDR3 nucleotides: TGTGCCAGTTCCAGGGACAACCTGTTGAACACTGAAGCTTTCTTT.

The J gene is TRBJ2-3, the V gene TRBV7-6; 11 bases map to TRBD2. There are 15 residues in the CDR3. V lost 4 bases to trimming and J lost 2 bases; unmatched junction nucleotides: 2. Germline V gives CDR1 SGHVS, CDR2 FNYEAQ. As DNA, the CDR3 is TGTGCCAGCAGCTCGGGACTAGCGGCCACAGATACGCAGTATTTT. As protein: CASSSGLAATDTQYF.

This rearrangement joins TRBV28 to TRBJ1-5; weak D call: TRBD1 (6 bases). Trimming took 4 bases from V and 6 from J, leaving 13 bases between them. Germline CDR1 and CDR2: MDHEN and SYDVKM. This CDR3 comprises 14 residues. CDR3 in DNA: TGTGCCAGCAGTTCTCCGGGACAAGGTCAGCCCCAGCATTTT. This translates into CASSSPGQGQPQHF.

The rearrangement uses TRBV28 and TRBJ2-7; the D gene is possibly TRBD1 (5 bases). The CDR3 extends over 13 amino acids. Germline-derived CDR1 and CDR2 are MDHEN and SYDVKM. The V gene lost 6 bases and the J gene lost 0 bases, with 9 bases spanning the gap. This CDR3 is CASRGPFSYEQYF. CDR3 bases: TGTGCCAGCAGGGGGCCGTTCTCCTACGAGCAGTACTTC.

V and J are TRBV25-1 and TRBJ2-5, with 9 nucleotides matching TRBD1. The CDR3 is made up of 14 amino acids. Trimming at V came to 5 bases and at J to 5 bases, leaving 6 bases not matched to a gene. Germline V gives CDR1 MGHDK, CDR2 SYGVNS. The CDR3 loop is CASSLTGGRETQYF. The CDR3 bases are TGTGCCAGCAGTTTGACAGGGGGGAGGGAGACCCAGTACTTC.

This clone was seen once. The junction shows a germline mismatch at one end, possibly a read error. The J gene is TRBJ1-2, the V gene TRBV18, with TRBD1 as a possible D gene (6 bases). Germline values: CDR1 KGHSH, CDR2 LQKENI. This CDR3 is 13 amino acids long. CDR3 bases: TGTGCCAGCTCTCGGGACACCCCTGAGGGCTATACCTTC. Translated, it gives CASSRDTPEGYTF.

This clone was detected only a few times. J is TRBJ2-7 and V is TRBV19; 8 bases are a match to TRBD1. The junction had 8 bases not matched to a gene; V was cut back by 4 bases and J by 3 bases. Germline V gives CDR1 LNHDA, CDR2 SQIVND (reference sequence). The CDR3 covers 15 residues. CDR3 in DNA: TGTGCCAGTAGTACCGACAGGGGTGTTCTCTACGAGCAGTACTTC. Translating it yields CASSTDRGVLYEQYF.

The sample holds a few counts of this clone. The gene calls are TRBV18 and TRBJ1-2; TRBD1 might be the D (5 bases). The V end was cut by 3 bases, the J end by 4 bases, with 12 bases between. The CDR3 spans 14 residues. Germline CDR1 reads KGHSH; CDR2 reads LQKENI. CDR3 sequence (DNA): TGTGCCAGCTCACCGGGACCGGAGGTCTATGGCTACACCTTC. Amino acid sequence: CASSPGPEVYGYTF.

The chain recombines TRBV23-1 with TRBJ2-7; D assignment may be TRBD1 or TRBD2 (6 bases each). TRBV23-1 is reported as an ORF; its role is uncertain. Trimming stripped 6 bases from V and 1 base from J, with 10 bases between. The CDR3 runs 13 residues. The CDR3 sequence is CASSWGASYEQYF. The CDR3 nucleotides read TGCGCCAGCAGCTGGGGGGCGTCCTACGAGCAGTACTTC.

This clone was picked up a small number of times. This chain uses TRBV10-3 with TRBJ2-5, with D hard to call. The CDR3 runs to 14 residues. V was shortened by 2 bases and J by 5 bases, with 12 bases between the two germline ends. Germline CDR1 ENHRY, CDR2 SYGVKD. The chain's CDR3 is CAISEVGLGETQYF. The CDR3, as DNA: TGTGCCATCAGTGAGGTCGGATTAGGGGAGACCCAGTACTTC.